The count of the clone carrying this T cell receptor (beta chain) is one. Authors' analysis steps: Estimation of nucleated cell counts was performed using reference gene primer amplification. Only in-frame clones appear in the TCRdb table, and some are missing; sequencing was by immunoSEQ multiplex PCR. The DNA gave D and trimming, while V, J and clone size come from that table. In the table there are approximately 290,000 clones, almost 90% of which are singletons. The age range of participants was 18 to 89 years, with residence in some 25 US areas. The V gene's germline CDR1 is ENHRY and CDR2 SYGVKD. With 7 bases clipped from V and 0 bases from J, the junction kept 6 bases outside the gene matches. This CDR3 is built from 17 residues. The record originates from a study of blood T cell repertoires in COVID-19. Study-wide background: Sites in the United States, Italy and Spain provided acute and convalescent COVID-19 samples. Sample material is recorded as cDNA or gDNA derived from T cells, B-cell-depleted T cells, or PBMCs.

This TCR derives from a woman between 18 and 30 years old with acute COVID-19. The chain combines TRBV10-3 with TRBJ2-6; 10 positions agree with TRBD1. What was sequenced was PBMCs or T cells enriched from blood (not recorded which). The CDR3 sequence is CAITDRGPSSGANVLTF. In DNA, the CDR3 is TGTGCCATCACCGACAGGGGGCCCAGCTCTGGGGCCAACGTCCTGACTTTC.